This passage covers 13 T cell receptor beta chains from one sample sequenced in a study of cytomegalovirus exposure and HLA in healthy donors. Primers: 60 Vbeta forward and 13 Jbeta reverse. Generated by immunoSEQ multiplex PCR, the TCRdb table keeps only in-frame clones and is missing some. The table lists roughly 100,000 clones, 65% to 90% of them singletons. The source material was PBMCs. The source is a man aged 30 to 39 in good health and CMV-seropositive.

This clone is a singleton in its sample. J is TRBJ2-5 and V is TRBV6-1; D is uncertain. This CDR3 is built from 13 residues. Looked up from germline, CDR1 is MNHNS and CDR2 is SASEGT. V dropped 5 bases and J dropped 4 bases, with 11 bases sitting between them. In nucleotides, the CDR3 is TGTGCCAGCAGTCACACCTTCCGAGAGACCCAGTACTTC. This gives the protein CASSHTFRETQYF.

The V and J genes are TRBV19 and TRBJ1-5; tentatively, D is TRBD1 (6 bases). V lost 3 bases, J lost 2 bases, and 11 bases lay in between. Germline V CDR1 and CDR2: LNHDA, SQIVND (reference sequence). The CDR3 has 15 residues. The CDR3 region has the DNA TGTGCCAGTAGTATTACAGGGATAGGCAATCAGCCCCAGCATTTT. This encodes CASSITGIGNQPQHF.

The chain is built from TRBV5-1 and TRBJ2-7; 7 nucleotides align to TRBD2. Unmatched junction bases numbered 7, after V lost 4 bases and J lost 3 bases. Germline CDR1 reads SGHRS; CDR2 reads YFSETQ. The CDR3 runs 14 residues. The CDR3 sequence: CASSREVWSYEQYF. The CDR3 DNA follows: TGCGCCAGCAGCCGGGAGGTATGGAGCTACGAGCAGTACTTC.

The chain combines TRBV2 with TRBJ2-3, with 9 nucleotides matching TRBD2. Losses at the gene ends were 9 bases for V and 0 bases for J; bases not matched to a gene: 4. The length of the CDR3 is 14 residues. Germline assignment: CDR1 SNHLY and CDR2 FYNNEI. As DNA, the CDR3 is TGTGCCAGTCGCGGGGGGGGTAGCACAGATACGCAGTATTTT. Encoded protein: CASRGGGSTDTQYF.

The rearrangement links TRBV10-3 to TRBJ2-7; D may be TRBD1 (5 bases). The CDR3 contains 14 residues. Per the germline V gene, CDR1 is ENHRY and CDR2 is SYGVKD. V was trimmed by 6 bases and J by 2 bases, leaving 14 bases between them. CDR3 coding DNA: TGTGCCATCAGGAGATCTACAGGAACCTACGAGCAGTACTTC. Translating it yields CAIRRSTGTYEQYF.

This chain links TRBV5-6 with TRBJ2-7; TRBD1 matches 9 bases. V shed 2 bases and J 1 base; nucleotides not matched to a gene: 4. Germline loops: CDR1 SGHDT, CDR2 YYEEEE. This CDR3 has 15 residues. The DNA for the CDR3 is TGTGCCAGCAGCTTAGGGGACAGGGTATCCTACGAGCAGTACTTC. It specifies CASSLGDRVSYEQYF.

The chain joins TRBV7-9 to TRBJ1-6, with D unclear. The CDR3 runs 14 residues. Deletions cut 5 bases from V and 6 bases from J, with 11 bases between. Germline lookup yields CDR1 SEHNR and CDR2 FQNEAQ (reference sequence). CDR3 sequence: CASSARDFNSPLHF. CDR3 coding DNA: TGTGCCAGCAGCGCACGGGATTTTAATTCACCCCTCCACTTT.

As regards this clone: One end of the junction is discordant with germline, which a read error may explain. The chain employs TRBV2 and TRBJ1-5; tentative D call: TRBD1 (6 bases). CDR3 length: 15 amino acids. Germline lookup yields CDR1 SNHLY and CDR2 FYNNEI. The CDR3: CASSIRGGSSQPQHF. Here the CDR3 DNA reads TGTGCCAGCAGTATTAGGGGGGGAAGCAGTCAGCCCCAGCATTTT.

Only a few counts were recorded for this clone. The chain joins TRBV5-1 to TRBJ1-6; a possible D gene is TRBD1 (5 bases). The CDR3 spans 16 residues. Germline-derived CDR1 and CDR2 are SGHRS and YFSETQ. Trimming removed 4 bases at V and 8 bases at J, with 19 bases between. CDR3 nucleotide sequence: TGCGCCAGCAGCGAACTGGTGGAAGGGGCCCATTCACCCCTCCACTTT. Amino acids: CASSELVEGAHSPLHF.

The rearrangement links TRBV6-4 to TRBJ2-7, with 11 positions matching TRBD1. Germline V gene data show CDR1 as MRHNA and CDR2 as SNTAGT. V trimming: 2 bases; J trimming: 6 bases; junction bases outside the gene matches: 3. This CDR3 comprises 14 residues. CDR3 nucleotides: TGTGCCAGCAGTGACCCGGACAGGGGGCTCGAGCAGTACTTC. It is translated as CASSDPDRGLEQYF.

This clone was found a few times. The rearrangement uses TRBV5-1 and TRBJ2-1; D possibly corresponds to TRBD1 (6 bases). Trimming pared 6 bases from V and 10 bases from J, leaving 20 bases between. Germline CDR1 and CDR2: SGHRS and YFSETQ. CDR3 length: 14 residues. Here the CDR3 DNA reads TGCGCCAGCAACGAAGGGGGTAGTCCGCAGGAGCAGTTCTTC. Protein sequence: CASNEGGSPQEQFF.

The chain uses TRBV7-9 and TRBJ2-5; D unclear. Trimming removed 3 bases at V and 4 bases at J, with 3 bases between. The V gene's germline CDR1 is SEHNR and CDR2 FQNEAQ (reference sequence). This CDR3 contains 11 residues. The DNA of the CDR3 is TGTGCCAGCAGCTTCGGAGAGACCCAGTACTTC. Translated: CASSFGETQYF. The full variable domain, its missing parts supplied by reference TRBV7-9 and TRBJ2-5, is DTGVSQNPRHKITKRGQNVTFRCDPISEHNRLYWYRQTLGQGPEFLTYFQNEAQLEKSRLLSDRFSAERPKGSFSTLEIQRTEQGDSAMYLCASSFGETQYFGPGTRLLVL.

The V gene is TRBV10-3, the J gene TRBJ1-2; 8 bases agree with TRBD1. Germline CDR1 ENHRY, CDR2 SYGVKD. With 4 bases clipped from V and 0 bases from J, the junction kept 4 bases outside the gene matches. The CDR3 totals 15 residues. The CDR3 here is CAISVGTGSNYGYTF. In nucleotides, the CDR3 is TGTGCCATCAGTGTCGGGACAGGATCTAACTATGGCTACACCTTC.